This is a list of T cell receptor beta chains from one sample in a study of blood T cell repertoires in COVID-19. Produced via immunoSEQ multiplex PCR; TCRdb's table is partial and in-frame only. The sample has a few hundred thousand clones, roughly 91% seen once; the top ten hold roughly 8.6%. What was sequenced was PBMCs or T cells enriched from blood (not recorded which). These receptors were collected from a man aged 35 to 55 who had recovered from COVID-19. The CDR3 runs from the conserved cysteine through the conserved F or W. The order of the fields is V gene, clone size, J gene, D gene, CDR3 protein, CDR3 DNA. A D gene is named only where the DNA matches it firmly. Clone size is not always given. Where it is, it says once, few, many or a class for expanded clones.

TRBV9	-	TRBJ1-5	-	CASSGGRDNQPQHF	TGTGCCAGCAGTGGCGGACGGGACAATCAGCCCCAGCATTTT
TRBV7-2	-	TRBJ2-1	TRBD2	CASSLSTSGLRNEQFF	TGTGCCAGCAGCTTAAGCACTAGCGGTCTAAGAAATGAGCAGTTCTTC
TRBV7-9	-	TRBJ1-3	TRBD1	CGNGGPGQVYGNTIYF	TGTGGGAATGGCGGGCCGGGACAGGTTTATGGAAACACCATATATTTT
TRBV7-2	many	TRBJ2-5	TRBD2	CASSLSGRVYETQYF	TGTGCCAGCAGCTTAAGCGGGAGGGTATACGAGACCCAGTACTTC
TRBV30	-	TRBJ1-1	TRBD1	CAWSVHLTTGGTNTEAFF	TGTGCCTGGAGTGTACACCTAACGACAGGGGGTACGAACACTGAAGCTTTCTTT
TRBV4-2	-	TRBJ2-1	-	CASSQDGRVRVGGNEQFF	TGTGCCAGCAGCCAAGATGGTAGGGTACGGGTTGGGGGGAATGAGCAGTTCTTC
TRBV15	-	TRBJ2-2	-	CATSRALWGDTGELFF	TGTGCCACCAGCAGAGCTCTGTGGGGCGACACCGGGGAGCTGTTTTTT
TRBV5-1	-	TRBJ2-1	-	CASSLGTAWPQFF	TGCGCCAGCAGCTTGGGGACAGCATGGCCGCAGTTCTTC
TRBV21-1	-	TRBJ1-2	-	CASSKSREGYRGYTF	TGTGCCAGCAGCAAATCGAGGGAGGGCTATCGTGGCTACACCTTC
TRBV7-6	-	TRBJ1-1	-	CASSLAGGAEAFF	TGTGCCAGCAGCTTAGCAGGAGGGGCTGAAGCTTTCTTT
TRBV27	many	TRBJ1-2	TRBD1	CASSRGGTVNGYTF	TGTGCCAGCAGTAGAGGGGGCACCGTTAATGGCTACACCTTC
TRBV7-2	-	TRBJ2-3	TRBD2	CASSVTSGTSTDTQYF	TGTGCCAGCAGCGTAACTAGCGGGACTAGCACAGATACGCAGTATTTT
TRBV7-2	-	TRBJ2-2	TRBD1	CASSYTGGANTGELFF	TGTGCCAGCAGCTACACAGGGGGCGCGAACACCGGGGAGCTGTTTTTT
TRBV27	few	TRBJ1-6	-	CASSSHTETNSPLHF	TGTGCCAGCAGTTCCCATACAGAAACTAATTCACCCCTCCACTTT
TRBV10-2	few	TRBJ1-5	-	CASSEQTGQPQHF	TGCGCCAGCAGTGAACAGACAGGTCAGCCCCAGCATTTT
TRBV11-2	-	TRBJ2-3	TRBD2	CASSKLMGLAAVGDTQYF	TGTGCCAGCAGCAAACTGATGGGACTAGCGGCGGTAGGAGATACGCAGTATTTT
TRBV4-1	-	TRBJ1-3	-	CASSQGQPNRRSGNTIYF	TGCGCCAGCAGCCAGGGACAACCAAACCGGCGTTCTGGAAACACCATATATTTT
TRBV7-7	-	TRBJ2-2	-	CASSRKTPGTNTGELFF	TGTGCCAGCAGCCGAAAGACGCCAGGAACGAACACCGGGGAGCTGTTTTTT
TRBV27	-	TRBJ1-5	-	CASSLSRGDQPQHF	TGTGCCAGCAGTTTATCCAGGGGTGACCAGCCCCAGCATTTT
TRBV6-5	few	TRBJ1-2	-	CASSTTVTGGYTF	TGTGCCAGCAGCACAACAGTCACTGGTGGCTACACCTTC
TRBV19	-	TRBJ2-1	-	CATTKGAGYNEQFF	TGTGCCACCACAAAAGGGGCAGGGTACAATGAGCAGTTCTTC
TRBV10-3	-	TRBJ1-1	-	CAIRVTARVLGNTEAFF	TGTGCCATCAGGGTCACAGCCAGGGTATTAGGGAACACTGAAGCTTTCTTT
TRBV18	few	TRBJ1-1	TRBD1	CASSGTGEGTEAFF	TGTGCCAGCTCAGGGACAGGGGAAGGGACTGAAGCTTTCTTT
TRBV12-3/TRBV12-4	-	TRBJ2-1	-	CASSGLFNEQFF	TGTGCCAGCAGTGGACTTTTCAATGAGCAGTTCTTC
TRBV6-5	-	TRBJ1-3	TRBD1	CASSYPDRSSGNTIYF	TGTGCCAGCAGTTACCCGGACAGGAGTTCTGGAAACACCATATATTTT
TRBV11-2	once	TRBJ2-1	-	CASSLTRFGPAYNEQFF	TGTGCCAGCAGCTTAACCCGGTTTGGTCCCGCCTACAATGAGCAGTTCTTC
TRBV5-1	-	TRBJ2-5	TRBD2	CASSFGLAGGLETQYF	TGCGCCAGCAGCTTTGGACTAGCGGGGGGGCTGGAGACCCAGTACTTC
TRBV14	-	TRBJ1-3	-	CASSQLSAGSGNTIYF	TGTGCCAGCAGCCAATTGTCGGCAGGGTCTGGAAACACCATATATTTT
TRBV6-5	-	TRBJ1-1	-	CASSTPSGRDTEAFF	TGTGCCAGCAGTACGCCCAGTGGGAGGGACACTGAAGCTTTCTTT
TRBV30	-	TRBJ1-2	-	CAWSSWAGPNYGYTF	TGTGCCTGGAGTTCTTGGGCTGGCCCTAACTATGGCTACACCTTC
TRBV19	-	TRBJ2-3	TRBD2	CASTWTSGGTDTQYF	TGTGCCAGTACTTGGACTAGCGGGGGCACAGATACGCAGTATTTT
TRBV28	once	TRBJ1-2	-	CASSPATGANYGYTF	TGTGCCAGCAGTCCGGCGACAGGCGCAAACTATGGCTACACCTTC
TRBV14	-	TRBJ2-7	-	CASSQGRGIVYEQYF	TGTGCCAGCAGCCAAGGGCGGGGTATTGTGTACGAGCAGTACTTC
TRBV28	-	TRBJ2-7	TRBD2	CASSFRTSGMGQYF	TGTGCCAGCAGTTTTAGGACTAGCGGGATGGGGCAGTACTTC
TRBV19	-	TRBJ1-2	TRBD1	CASTSRDRGLFGGYTF	TGTGCCAGTACCTCAAGGGACAGGGGGCTTTTCGGTGGCTACACCTTC
TRBV7-2	-	TRBJ1-2	-	CASSLGGSPNYGYTF	TGTGCCAGCAGCTTAGGCGGATCCCCTAACTATGGCTACACCTTC
TRBV7-9	-	TRBJ1-2	TRBD1	CASSRRDSNSYGYTF	TGTGCCAGCAGCCGTCGGGACAGCAACTCCTATGGCTACACCTTC
TRBV18	-	TRBJ1-2	-	CASSPPELLFYGYTF	TGTGCCAGCTCACCACCTGAGTTATTGTTCTATGGCTACACCTTC
TRBV7-8	-	TRBJ2-1	TRBD1	CASSLQGPPTYNEQFF	TGTGCCAGCAGCCTACAGGGGCCCCCCACCTACAATGAGCAGTTCTTC
TRBV28	few	TRBJ1-4	-	CASRGGRVEKLFF	TGTGCCAGCAGGGGAGGAAGAGTAGAAAAACTGTTTTTT
TRBV5-1	-	TRBJ2-7	TRBD1	CASSLGDRGLRYEQYF	TGCGCCAGCAGCTTGGGGGACAGGGGACTCCGTTACGAGCAGTACTTC
TRBV9	once	TRBJ1-2	-	CASSARPQLPTLWYTF	TGTGCCAGCAGCGCACGACCGCAGCTCCCGACTTTATGGTACACCTTC